This entry lists 3 T cell receptor beta chains sequenced from one sample in a study of control samples from healthy donors and cancer patients. Profiled with immunoSEQ multiplex PCR; TCRdb holds only in-frame clones, not every one. The repertoire includes about 89,000 clones, over 65% of them detected once, and 2% to 2.5% sits in the top ten. The sample taken for sequencing was blood. These receptors were taken from a woman aged 40 to 50 in good health.

The rearrangement joins TRBV20-1 to TRBJ1-1; D is unclear. Trimming removed 3 bases from V and 4 bases from J, with 6 bases in between. CDR3 length equals 11 residues. CDR1 and CDR2 from the germline V gene are DFQATT and SNEGSKA (reference sequence). The CDR3 spells CSASGSTEAFF. CDR3 coding DNA: TGCAGTGCTAGTGGGAGCACTGAAGCTTTCTTT.

The chain combines TRBV6-2 or TRBV6-3 with TRBJ1-1, with D possibly matching TRBD1 (6 bases). The germline gives CDR1 MNHEY, CDR2 SVGEGT. This CDR3 comprises 13 residues. V was cut by 5 bases and J by 1 base, with 8 bases left in between. The CDR3 here is CASSLQGNTEAFF. The CDR3 region has the DNA TGTGCCAGCAGTCTACAGGGGAACACTGAAGCTTTCTTT.

The CDR3 DNA reads TGCAGCGTTGGGGGAGGGAAGGAGCAGTACTTC. Protein: CSVGGGKEQYF. V usage is TRBV29-1 and J usage is TRBJ2-7; 7 bases line up with TRBD2. Trimming took 4 bases from V and 7 from J; bases not matched to a gene: 4. In germline, CDR1 is SQVTM, CDR2 ANQGSEA. The CDR3 has 11 amino acids.